This T cell receptor beta chain came from a study of control samples from healthy donors and cancer patients. Method: immunoSEQ multiplex PCR; TCRdb's copy keeps in-frame clones and lacks some. The sample has 90,000 to 95,000 clones, 85% seen once. The sequencing input was blood. This receptor was identified in a young man in good health.

The CDR3 here is CASSQQTSDEQYF. The CDR3 DNA sequence: TGTGCCAGCAGCCAGCAGACTAGCGACGAGCAGTACTTC. This chain uses TRBV14 with TRBJ2-7; 8 bases agree with TRBD2. CDR1 and CDR2 (germline): SGHDN, FVKESK. The length of the CDR3 is 13 residues. The V segment lost 3 bases and the J segment 5 bases; nucleotides outside the gene matches: 3.